This entry lists 19 T cell receptor beta chains sequenced from one sample in a study of T cell responses to AZD1222 COVID-19 vaccine. TCRdb's copy holds only in-frame clones and misses some; the assay was immunoSEQ multiplex PCR. This sample has about 170,000 clones, with 80% to 95% found just once. Source: peripheral blood, taken on day 0 of AZD1222 vaccination. These receptors originate from an adult in good health.

In DNA form, the CDR3 reads TGTGCCAGCAGCTTCGGGGTCCACTCTGGAAACACCATATATTTT. Translated, it gives CASSFGVHSGNTIYF. The chain couples TRBV11-1 to TRBJ1-3; D is undetermined. This CDR3 has 15 amino acids. Germline values: CDR1 SGHAT, CDR2 FQDESV (reference sequence). Trimming pared 3 bases from V and 0 bases from J, leaving 9 bases between. Variable domain in full (rest from reference TRBV11-1 and TRBJ1-3): EAEVAQSPRYKITEKSQAVAFWCDPISGHATLYWYRQILGQGPELLVQFQDESVVDDSQLPKDRFSAERLKGVDSTLKIQPAELGDSAMYLCASSFGVHSGNTIYFGEGSWLTVV.

The rearrangement links TRBV18 to TRBJ1-2; a weak D match, TRBD1 (5 bases). Germline V lookup: CDR1 KGHSH, CDR2 LQKENI. Between the trimmed V and J ends, which lost 8 bases and 4 bases, there was a span of 20 bases. CDR3 length equals 15 residues. The CDR3 DNA reads TGTGCCAGCCAGAAGGACACTCGCCAATCCTATGGCTACACCTTC. Translation: CASQKDTRQSYGYTF.

The chain employs TRBV4-2 and TRBJ2-7, with D unclear. V gave up 0 bases and J gave up 5 bases, with 14 bases separating them. This CDR3 comprises 15 residues. Germline V lookup: CDR1 LGHNA, CDR2 YNFKEQ. The CDR3 is CASSQDLAVLNEQYF. CDR3 nucleotides: TGTGCCAGCAGCCAAGATCTGGCGGTCCTTAACGAGCAGTACTTC.

The chain links TRBV3-1 (or the pseudogene TRBV3-2) to TRBJ1-6; the D is unclear. Trimming left V 0 bases short and J 14 bases short, with 14 bases between. The CDR3 runs 14 residues. CDR1 LGHDT and CDR2 YNNKEL come from the germline V gene (reference sequence). CDR3 loop: CASSQEPSVVALHF. The CDR3 nucleotides read TGTGCCAGCAGCCAAGAGCCTTCGGTAGTGGCCCTCCACTTT.

The rearrangement uses TRBV19 and TRBJ1-2; 7 bases are a match to TRBD1. After removal of 8 bases from V and 2 bases from J, the junction contained 14 bases not matched to a gene. The CDR3 contains 16 residues. CDR1 LNHDA and CDR2 SQIVND come from the germline V gene (reference sequence). The CDR3: CASPGGQVVSNYGYTF. CDR3 in DNA: TGTGCCAGTCCAGGGGGACAAGTTGTGTCAAACTATGGCTACACCTTC.

The J gene is TRBJ1-6, the V gene TRBV27; D unclear. Trimming stripped 6 bases from V and 5 bases from J, with 14 bases between. The germline V gene encodes CDR1 MNHEY and CDR2 SMNVEV (reference sequence). CDR3 length: 15 amino acids. The CDR3 loop is CASRLGQLHNSPLHF. The CDR3, as DNA: TGTGCCAGCAGGTTAGGGCAGCTCCATAATTCACCCCTCCACTTT.

The chain couples TRBV27 to TRBJ2-7; D gene unclear. The CDR3 contains 17 residues. The ends were cut back, 2 bases at V and 2 bases at J, with 19 bases in the middle. Germline assignment: CDR1 MNHEY and CDR2 SMNVEV (reference sequence). The CDR3 DNA reads as TGTGCCAGCAGTTTAGGGCCCCCCTGGCTAGGTCCCTACGAGCAGTACTTC. It encodes CASSLGPPWLGPYEQYF.

The CDR3 loop is CASSFRGLGISNTEAFF. Here the CDR3 DNA reads TGTGCCAGCAGTTTCCGGGGTTTGGGAATATCGAACACTGAAGCTTTCTTT. The chain couples TRBV28 to TRBJ1-1; no reliable D call. Germline V CDR1 and CDR2: MDHEN, SYDVKM. The CDR3 has 17 amino acids. Trimming cost V 3 bases and J 1 base, with 18 bases left between them.

The chain joins TRBV3-1 (or the pseudogene TRBV3-2) to TRBJ2-7, with a weak D call TRBD1 (5 bases). CDR3 length equals 14 residues. Germline assignment: CDR1 LGHDT and CDR2 YNNKEL (reference sequence). V lost 5 bases, J lost 3 bases, and 14 bases lay in between. CDR3 nucleotide sequence: TGTGCCAGCAGCTCCTCAGACAGACTCTACGAGCAGTACTTC. It codes for CASSSSDRLYEQYF.

The chain combines TRBV2 with TRBJ1-5; D call uncertain. CDR1 and CDR2 from the germline V gene are SNHLY and FYNNEI. The CDR3 runs 19 residues. V lost 5 bases, J lost 0 bases, and 23 bases lay in between. CDR3 residues: CASSQNWGRVTYSNQPQHF. The CDR3 DNA follows: TGTGCCAGCAGTCAAAACTGGGGAAGGGTGACTTATAGCAATCAGCCCCAGCATTTT.

The genes are TRBV5-1 and TRBJ1-2, with 9 bases fitting TRBD1. This CDR3 comprises 14 residues. Germline V gene data show CDR1 as SGHRS and CDR2 as YFSETQ. J lost 10 bases, V lost 4 bases, and 11 bases had no gene match. This CDR3 reads CASSQTGGLVDYTF. CDR3 DNA: TGCGCCAGCAGCCAAACAGGGGGCCTAGTGGACTACACCTTC.

The chain has TRBV7-8 and TRBJ2-1; D remains ambiguous. The V and J ends lost 2 bases and 5 bases respectively, with 16 bases between them. CDR3 length: 16 residues. Germline V CDR1 and CDR2: SGHVS, FQNEAQ. CDR3 region: CASSLFPQGYNNEQFF. The DNA of the CDR3 is TGTGCCAGCAGCTTATTCCCCCAAGGCTATAACAATGAGCAGTTCTTC.

The chain joins TRBV12-3 or TRBV12-4 to TRBJ2-7; 8 bases are shared with TRBD1. After removal of 6 bases from V and 2 bases from J, the junction contained 3 bases not matched to a gene. There are 13 residues in the CDR3. The CDR3 bases are TGTGCCAGCAGGCCGACAGGGGCCTACGAGCAGTACTTC. Its protein product is CASRPTGAYEQYF.

The chain uses TRBV27 and TRBJ2-1, with TRBD2 as a possible D gene (5 bases). Per the germline V gene, CDR1 is MNHEY and CDR2 is SMNVEV (reference sequence). V lost 3 bases and J lost 9, with 15 bases in between. There are 14 residues in the CDR3. The CDR3 reads CASSLRARVFEQFF. The DNA for the CDR3 is TGTGCCAGCAGTTTGCGGGCTAGGGTTTTTGAGCAGTTCTTC.

The chain recombines TRBV19 with TRBJ1-6; possibly TRBD1 for D (6 bases). The CDR3 totals 16 residues. CDR1 is LNHDA, CDR2 SQIVND, per germline (reference sequence). Trimming removed 9 bases at V and 3 bases at J, with 18 bases between. Here the CDR3 reads CASRPGGRGYNSPLHF. The CDR3 DNA sequence: TGTGCCAGCAGACCCGGAGGCAGGGGCTATAATTCACCCCTCCACTTT.

The DNA for the CDR3 is TGTGCCAGCAGCGAGTTAGCGGGAGGGCCGGGAAATGAGCAGTTCTTC. Translating it yields CASSELAGGPGNEQFF. The V gene is TRBV9, the J gene TRBJ2-1; TRBD2 matches at 11 bases. V shed 3 bases and J 7 bases; nucleotides not matched to a gene: 9. Germline V lookup: CDR1 SGDLS, CDR2 YYNGEE. This CDR3 has 16 amino acids.

This clone was seen just once. The chain uses TRBV18 and TRBJ2-1, with D possibly matching TRBD1 (5 bases). CDR1 and CDR2 from the germline V gene are KGHSH and LQKENI. The CDR3 runs to 12 residues. V was cut by 3 bases and J by 10 bases, with 10 bases left in between. CDR3 nucleotides: TGTGCCAGCTCACCGGGGCTAGGAGAGCAGTTCTTC. Protein sequence: CASSPGLGEQFF.

V usage is TRBV9 and J usage is TRBJ2-7; D uncertain. V was cut by 0 bases and J by 6 bases, with 10 bases left in between. CDR3 length: 13 residues. Per germline, CDR1 SGDLS and CDR2 YYNGEE. Written as DNA, the CDR3 is TGTGCCAGCAGCGTAGTGGCCGGGTCCGAGCAGTACTTC. The encoded protein is CASSVVAGSEQYF.

This clone was seen just once. The J gene is TRBJ1-1, the V gene TRBV29-1; D uncertain. The germline gives CDR1 SQVTM, CDR2 ANQGSEA. This CDR3 has 12 amino acids. V lost 6 bases and J 6 bases, leaving 14 bases between the germline ends. CDR3 sequence: CSVGSGISEAFF. The CDR3 nucleotides read TGCAGCGTCGGTAGCGGGATTTCTGAAGCTTTCTTT. The variable domain in full, with the rest retrieved from reference TRBV29-1 and TRBJ1-1, is SAVISQKPSRDICQRGTSLTIQCQVDSQVTMMFWYRQQPGQSLTLIATANQGSEATYESGFVIDKFPISRPNLTFSTLTVSNMSPEDSSIYLCSVGSGISEAFFGQGTRLTVV.